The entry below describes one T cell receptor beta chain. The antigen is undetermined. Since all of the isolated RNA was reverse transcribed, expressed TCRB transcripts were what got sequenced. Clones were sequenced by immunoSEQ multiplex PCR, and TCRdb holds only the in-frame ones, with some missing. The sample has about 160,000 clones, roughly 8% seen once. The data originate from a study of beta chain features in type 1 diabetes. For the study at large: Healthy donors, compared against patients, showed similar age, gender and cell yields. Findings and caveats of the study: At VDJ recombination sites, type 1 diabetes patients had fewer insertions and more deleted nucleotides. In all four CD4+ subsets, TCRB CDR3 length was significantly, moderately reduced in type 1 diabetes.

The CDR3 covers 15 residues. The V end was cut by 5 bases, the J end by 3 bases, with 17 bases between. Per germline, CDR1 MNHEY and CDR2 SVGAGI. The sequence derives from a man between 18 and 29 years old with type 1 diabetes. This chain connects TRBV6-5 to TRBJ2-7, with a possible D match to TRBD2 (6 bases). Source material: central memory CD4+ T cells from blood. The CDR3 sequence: CASSRRGLLYYEQYF. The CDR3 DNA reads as TGTGCCAGCAGTAGGAGGGGATTACTATACTACGAGCAGTACTTC.